This T cell receptor (beta chain) was documented in a study of cytomegalovirus exposure and HLA in healthy donors. Study overall: According to later analysis, the same platform produced the 120 or so validation and about 700 first-cohort repertoires. Study-wide findings and caveats: Researchers counted around 180 TCR beta chains as cytomegalovirus-associated. That first-cohort TCR clusters tended to co-occur in the 100 to 150 validation repertoires was found in a later analysis.

A word on this clone: Its target is unknown.

It was the approximately 130-subject validation cohort, separate from the roughly 700-subject first cohort, to which the donors belonged. The data were produced by immunoSEQ multiplex PCR, yet TCRdb's version contains in-frame clones alone and is incomplete. The sample includes around 120,000 clones, 88% of them seen just once. Looked up from germline, CDR1 is SGHTA and CDR2 is FQGTGA. CDR3 length: 17 residues. V lost 1 base and J lost 3; bases outside the gene matches: 8. V usage is TRBV7-3 and J usage is TRBJ2-5; TRBD2 agrees at 10 bases. The sequenced material came from PBMCs. This sequence originates from a woman aged 18-29 years in good health and CMV-seropositive. CDR3 DNA: TGTGCCAGCAGCTTAAGAGGACTAGCGGAAGGGGAAGAGACCCAGTACTTC. It yields the protein CASSLRGLAEGEETQYF.